This TCR beta chain emerged from a study of CD8+ T cells in alopecia areata. Findings and caveats of the study: Higher clonality was seen in lesional scalp than in normal scalp, especially in alopecia totalis/universalis.

This CDR3 is 14 amino acids long. Germline V gene data show CDR1 as MNHNY and CDR2 as SVGAGI (reference sequence). V was trimmed by 7 bases and J by 0 bases, leaving 11 bases between them. Reverse transcribed after extraction, RNA yielded cDNA as the sequencing template. Using immunoSEQ multiplex PCR, the repertoire was profiled, and TCRdb retains in-frame clones only, with some absent. The profile shows 150,000 or so clones, roughly 60% of them singletons. This clone was seen a few times. The antigen remains undetermined. The J gene is TRBJ2-3, the V gene TRBV6-6, with a possible D match to TRBD2 (5 bases). Sequencing was carried out using CD4+ T cells sorted from blood. The source of this sequence is a human donor in good health. CDR3 DNA sequence: TGTGCCAGCATCTTAGGAGGTAGCACAGATACGCAGTATTTT. This sequence encodes CASILGGSTDTQYF.